The rows below give T cell receptor beta chains drawn from one sample of a study of blood T cell repertoires in COVID-19. The assay was immunoSEQ multiplex PCR, and TCRdb's table has in-frame clones only and misses some. Counted here are about 99,000 clones, 65% to 90% occurring once; the ten biggest clones make up under 5.5%. Material for sequencing was peripheral blood. The receptors here all came from a man aged 55 to 70 with acute or convalescent COVID-19. CDR3s include the opening cysteine and the closing phenylalanine or tryptophan. D genes are given only for firm matches. The size entry is marked missing in some rows and otherwise reads once, few, many or a size class.

>TRBV6-6|13|.|TRBJ1-2|.
CASSWNSNYGYTF
TGTGCCAGCAGTTGGAACAGCAACTATGGCTACACCTTC
>TRBV10-3|15|TRBD2|TRBJ2-7|.
CAISAGGVAGYEQYF
TGTGCCATCAGTGCCGGAGGGGTAGCGGGTTACGAGCAGTACTTC
>TRBV11-2|15|TRBD1|TRBJ2-7|.
CASSLGQGDYYEQYF
TGTGCCAGCAGCTTAGGACAGGGGGATTACTACGAGCAGTACTTC
>TRBV18|15|TRBD1|TRBJ1-2|.
CASSPRQGLDYGYTF
TGTGCCAGCTCACCCCGACAGGGGCTGGACTATGGCTACACCTTC
>TRBV12-3/TRBV12-4|11|.|TRBJ2-4|.
CASSLGGRETF
TGTGCCAGCAGTTTAGGGGGCCGGGAGACCTTC
>TRBV7-9|14|.|TRBJ1-6|.
CASSWDTDNSPLHF
TGTGCCAGCAGCTGGGACACCGATAATTCACCCCTCCACTTT
>TRBV7-3|15|.|TRBJ1-3|.
CASSPTANSGNTIYF
TGTGCCAGCAGCCCTACAGCAAACTCTGGAAACACCATATATTTT
>TRBV28|15|TRBD1|TRBJ2-3|.
CASSTGGALSDTQYF
TGTGCCAGCAGCACAGGGGGCGCATTATCAGATACGCAGTATTTT
>TRBV5-1|16|TRBD2|TRBJ2-1|once
CASSLGGGSSYNEQFF
TGCGCCAGCAGCTTGGGGGGCGGGAGCTCCTACAATGAGCAGTTCTTC
>TRBV6-1|16|TRBD2|TRBJ2-5|.
CASSGGGPTHKETQYF
TGTGCCAGCAGTGGGGGGGGACCCACGCACAAGGAGACCCAGTACTTC
>TRBV27|14|TRBD2|TRBJ2-2|.
CASSSGRGTGELFF
TGTGCCAGCAGTAGCGGGAGAGGGACCGGGGAGCTGTTTTTT
>TRBV13|18|.|TRBJ1-6|.
CASSLLPTASSYNSPLHF
TGTGCCAGCAGCTTACTCCCGACAGCGAGCTCCTATAATTCACCCCTCCACTTT
>TRBV6-5|16|.|TRBJ1-6|few
CASSYWAGWSNSPLHF
TGTGCCAGCAGTTACTGGGCAGGGTGGTCTAATTCACCCCTCCACTTT
>TRBV7-2|15|.|TRBJ2-2|.
CASSLGLVDTRELFF
TGTGCCAGCAGCTTAGGGTTAGTGGACACCAGGGAGCTGTTTTTT
>TRBV30|14|.|TRBJ1-5|.
CAWSVTPGNQPQHF
TGTGCCTGGAGTGTAACGCCAGGGAATCAGCCCCAGCATTTT
>TRBV19|12|.|TRBJ1-1|.
CASSRHDTEAFF
TGTGCCAGTAGTCGACACGACACTGAAGCTTTCTTT